The rows below give T cell receptor beta chains drawn from one sample of a study of molecular identifiers for immune sequencing clone quantification. TCRdb re-called the PCR reads with MiXCR, one entry per CDR3 protein. The sample lists some 320,000 distinct CDR3 sequences, roughly 24% occurring once. Specimen: naive CD8+ T cells from blood, with Jurkat cell RNA spiked in. These receptors all come from a human donor in good health. Some libraries in this study had Jurkat cell RNA spiked in. CDR3s include the opening cysteine and the closing phenylalanine or tryptophan.

J gene | V gene | CDR3 protein
TRBJ1-5 | TRBV28 | CASSFYGNQPQHF
TRBJ2-3 | TRBV10-1 | CASSGDRPTDTQYF
TRBJ1-1 | TRBV20-1 | CSARRTGDAWNTEAFF
TRBJ2-5 | TRBV6-5 | CASSYSWQDRGETQYF
TRBJ2-3 | TRBV3-1 | CASTFSGGAADTQYF
TRBJ2-3 | TRBV27 | CASSPGVLGTDTQYF
TRBJ2-3 | TRBV6-5 | CASSTDRGVDTQYF
TRBJ2-7 | TRBV7-9 | CASSPAGTTYEQYF
TRBJ2-3 | TRBV11-2 | CASSTPDSPLTDTQYF
TRBJ2-5 | TRBV13 | CASSLEEELGTQETQYF
TRBJ1-1 | TRBV13 | CASSLQPTMNTEAFF
TRBJ2-1 | TRBV7-3 | CASSPGRSSYNEQFF
TRBJ2-2 | TRBV24-1 | CASRGSTGELFF
TRBJ1-2 | TRBV6-2/TRBV6-3 | CASSYHAYDYGYTF
TRBJ2-3 | TRBV29-1 | CSVPGQIPDTQYF
TRBJ2-7 | TRBV5-1 | CASSAPGQETYEQYF
TRBJ2-7 | TRBV28 | CASSPSQGDEQYF
TRBJ2-7 | TRBV20-1 | CSARVPGFYEQYF
TRBJ2-7 | TRBV25-1 | CASSVSGLAGGRRYF
TRBJ2-1 | TRBV29-1 | CSVEAGGEQFF
TRBJ2-5 | TRBV21-1 | CASSKDSRTTPETQYF
TRBJ2-3 | TRBV7-6 | CASSAGTGGVLGTATQYF
TRBJ1-5 | TRBV27 | CAGRQGYSNQPQHF
TRBJ1-2 | TRBV6-5 | CASSTGVIYGYTF
TRBJ2-7 | TRBV5-8 | CASSLSTSGGGSYEQYF
TRBJ2-1 | TRBV11-2 | CASSPPQGTYNEQFF
TRBJ2-3 | TRBV30 | CAWSVGLSTDTQYF
TRBJ2-5 | TRBV12-3/TRBV12-4 | CASSLVLQETQYF
TRBJ2-3 | TRBV2 | CASSRGVISTDTQYF
TRBJ2-3 | TRBV7-9 | CASSLVQGYIGTQYF
TRBJ1-6 | TRBV12-3/TRBV12-4 | CASSRDGSSYNSPLHF
TRBJ2-2 | TRBV19 | CASSTRQGARTGELFF
TRBJ2-3 | TRBV20-1 | CSAREVAGEVTQYF
TRBJ1-2 | TRBV6-1 | CASRGPPKWGYGYTF
TRBJ1-1 | TRBV19 | CASFSSGGLTEAFF
TRBJ2-1 | TRBV20-1 | CSARFRDFSYNEQFF
TRBJ2-7 | TRBV5-8 | CASSFLAGASYEQYF
TRBJ2-1 | TRBV4-1 | CASSQGGTGYNEQFF
TRBJ2-2 | TRBV3-1 | CASSQGDPQGERDTGELFF
TRBJ2-2 | TRBV4-3 | CASSQDILFGSPTGELFF
TRBJ2-7 | TRBV7-2 | CARSLTRPEGYEQYF
TRBJ1-5 | TRBV7-9 | CAGSGGEYQPQHF
TRBJ2-3 | TRBV6-5 | CASSAGTGTDTQYF
TRBJ1-1 | TRBV6-6 | CASRDRGTPEAFF
TRBJ2-2 | TRBV29-1 | CSVYREDTGELFF
TRBJ2-3 | TRBV6-1 | CASSGPGTRSPPDTQYF
TRBJ1-1 | TRBV13 | CASSSWGRFQDTEAFF